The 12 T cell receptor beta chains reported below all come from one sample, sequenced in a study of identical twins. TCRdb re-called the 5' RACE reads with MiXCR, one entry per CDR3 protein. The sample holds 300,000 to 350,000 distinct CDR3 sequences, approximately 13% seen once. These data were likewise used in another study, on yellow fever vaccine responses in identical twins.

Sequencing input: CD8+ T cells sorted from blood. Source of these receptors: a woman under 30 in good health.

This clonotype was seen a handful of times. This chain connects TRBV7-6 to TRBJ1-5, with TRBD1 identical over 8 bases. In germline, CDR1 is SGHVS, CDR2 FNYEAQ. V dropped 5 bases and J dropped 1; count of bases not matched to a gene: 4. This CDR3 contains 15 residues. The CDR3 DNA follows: TGTGCCAGCAGCCCAAACAGGGGGAGCAATCAGCCCCAGCATTTT. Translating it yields CASSPNRGSNQPQHF.

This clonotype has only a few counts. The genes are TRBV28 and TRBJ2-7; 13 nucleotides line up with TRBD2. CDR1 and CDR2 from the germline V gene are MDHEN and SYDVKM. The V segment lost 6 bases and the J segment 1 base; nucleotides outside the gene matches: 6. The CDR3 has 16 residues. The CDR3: CASRPTSGRESYEQYF. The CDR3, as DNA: TGTGCCAGCAGACCAACTAGCGGGAGGGAATCCTACGAGCAGTACTTC.

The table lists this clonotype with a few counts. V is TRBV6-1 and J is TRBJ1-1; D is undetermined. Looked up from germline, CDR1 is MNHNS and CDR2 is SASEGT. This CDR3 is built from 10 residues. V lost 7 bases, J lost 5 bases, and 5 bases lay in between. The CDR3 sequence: CASKRTEAFF. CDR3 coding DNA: TGTGCCAGCAAGAGGACTGAAGCTTTCTTT.

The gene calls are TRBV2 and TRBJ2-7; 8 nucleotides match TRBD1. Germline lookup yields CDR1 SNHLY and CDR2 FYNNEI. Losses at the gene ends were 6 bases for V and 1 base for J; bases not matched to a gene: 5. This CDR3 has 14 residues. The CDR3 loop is CASRDTGGSYEQYF. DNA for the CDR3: TGTGCCAGCAGGGATACAGGGGGATCCTACGAGCAGTACTTC.

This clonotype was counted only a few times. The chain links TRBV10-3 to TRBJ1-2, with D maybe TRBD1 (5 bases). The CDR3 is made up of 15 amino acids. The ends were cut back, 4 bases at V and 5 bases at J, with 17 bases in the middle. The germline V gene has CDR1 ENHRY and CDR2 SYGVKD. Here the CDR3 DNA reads TGTGCCATCAGTGCGTTGGAGGGGAACTCATATGGCTACACCTTC. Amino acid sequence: CAISALEGNSYGYTF.

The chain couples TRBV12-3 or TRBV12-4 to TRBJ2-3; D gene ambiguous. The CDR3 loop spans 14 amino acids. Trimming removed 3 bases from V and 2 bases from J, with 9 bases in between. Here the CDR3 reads CASSFTVNTDTQYF. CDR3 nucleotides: TGTGCCAGCAGTTTTACGGTTAACACAGATACGCAGTATTTT.

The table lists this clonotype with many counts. The CDR3 nucleotides read TGTGCCAGCTGGGGACGGGGGAACACCGGGGAGCTGTTTTTT. Its translation is CASWGRGNTGELFF. The rearrangement links TRBV5-5 to TRBJ2-2; D tentatively reads TRBD1 or TRBD2 (5 bases each). In germline, CDR1 is SGHKS, CDR2 YYEKEE (reference sequence). This CDR3 has 14 residues. V lost 7 bases and J 1 base, leaving 11 bases between the germline ends.

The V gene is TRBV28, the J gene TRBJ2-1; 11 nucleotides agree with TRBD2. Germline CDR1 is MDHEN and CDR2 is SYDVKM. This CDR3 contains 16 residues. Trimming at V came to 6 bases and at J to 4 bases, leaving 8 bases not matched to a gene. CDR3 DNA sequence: TGTGCCAGCAGCCCGGCGACTAGCGGGGCGTACAATGAGCAGTTCTTC. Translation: CASSPATSGAYNEQFF.

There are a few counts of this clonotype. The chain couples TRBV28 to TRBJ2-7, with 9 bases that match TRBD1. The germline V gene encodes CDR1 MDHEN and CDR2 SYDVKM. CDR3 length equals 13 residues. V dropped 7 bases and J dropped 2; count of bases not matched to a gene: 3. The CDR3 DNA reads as TGTGCCAGCACAAGGACAGGGGCCTACGAGCAGTACGTC. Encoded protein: CASTRTGAYEQYV.

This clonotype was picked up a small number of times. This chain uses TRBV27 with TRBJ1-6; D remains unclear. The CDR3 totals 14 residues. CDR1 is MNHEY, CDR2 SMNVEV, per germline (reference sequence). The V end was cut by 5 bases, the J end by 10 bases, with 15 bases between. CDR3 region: CASSPRRPRSPLHF. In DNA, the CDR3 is TGTGCCAGCAGTCCCCGGAGGCCCAGGTCACCCCTCCACTTT.

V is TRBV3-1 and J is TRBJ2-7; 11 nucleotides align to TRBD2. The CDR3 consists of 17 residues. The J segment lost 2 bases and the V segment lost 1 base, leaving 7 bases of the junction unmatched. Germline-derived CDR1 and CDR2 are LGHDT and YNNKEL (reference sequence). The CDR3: CASSQVFPSGRPYEQYF. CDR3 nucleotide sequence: TGTGCCAGCAGCCAAGTCTTCCCTAGCGGGAGGCCCTACGAGCAGTACTTC.

CDR3 sequence reads: CASSPGTSGFAGELFF. CDR3 DNA sequence: TGTGCCAGCAGTCCGGGGACTAGCGGTTTCGCCGGGGAGCTGTTTTTT. The rearrangement links TRBV12-3 or TRBV12-4 to TRBJ2-2; 11 positions agree with TRBD2. This CDR3 has 16 residues. The J segment lost 6 bases and the V segment lost 5 bases, leaving 8 bases of the junction unmatched.